This entry lists 28 T cell receptor beta chains sequenced from one sample in a study of PD-1 blockade in classical Hodgkin lymphoma. Sequencing was performed with immunoSEQ multiplex PCR; in TCRdb, only in-frame clones are kept and a portion is missing. The sample yields about 23,000 clones, 71% seen once. Each patient experienced a relapse that followed autologous stem cell transplantation, and brentuximab vedotin exposure varied. This sample comprised peripheral blood mononuclear cells (PBMCs), obtained at baseline. The receptors were sampled from a human donor with classical Hodgkin lymphoma.

This chain joins TRBV5-4 and TRBJ2-6; D is perhaps TRBD2 (5 bases). This CDR3 region has 17 residues. The V end was cut by 1 base, the J end by 2 bases, with 13 bases between. Germline V gene lookup returns CDR1 SGHNT and CDR2 YYREEE (reference sequence). DNA for the CDR3: TGTGCCAGCAGCTTGAGAGGGAGCCGGGCTGGGGCCAACGTCCTGACTTTC. As protein: CASSLRGSRAGANVLTF.

The V gene is TRBV5-1, the J gene TRBJ1-2, with D maybe TRBD1 (5 bases). CDR3 size: 14 residues. CDR1 is SGHRS, CDR2 YFSETQ, per germline. The V gene lost 4 bases and the J gene lost 1 base, with 11 bases spanning the gap. CDR3 in amino acids: CASSGIDSNYGYTF. CDR3 DNA sequence: TGCGCCAGCAGCGGGATAGACAGTAACTATGGCTACACCTTC. The complete variable domain, with remaining parts taken from reference TRBV5-1 and TRBJ1-2, reads KAGVTQTPRYLIKTRGQQVTLSCSPISGHRSVSWYQQTPGQGLQFLFEYFSETQRNKGNFPGRFSGRQFSNSRSEMNVSTLELGDSALYLCASSGIDSNYGYTFGSGTRLTVV.

This chain uses TRBV28 with TRBJ2-7; 11 bases are shared with TRBD1. The CDR3 runs 16 residues. The trim removed 1 base at V and 10 bases at J, leaving 12 bases unmatched. Per the germline V gene, CDR1 is MDHEN and CDR2 is SYDVKM. CDR3 DNA: TGTGCCAGCAGTTTATTATCCGGGACAGGGGGGGTAGAACAGTACTTC. Protein product: CASSLLSGTGGVEQYF. Based on the CDR3 plus reference TRBV28 and TRBJ2-7, the full variable domain is DVKVTQSSRYLVKRTGEKVFLECVQDMDHENMFWYRQDPGLGLRLIYFSYDVKMKEKGDIPEGYSVSREKKERFSLILESASTNQTSMYLCASSLLSGTGGVEQYFGPGTRLTVT.

The chain is built from TRBV6-1 and TRBJ2-5, with TRBD2 as a possible D gene (5 bases). CDR1 is MNHNS, CDR2 SASEGT, per germline. The CDR3 consists of 15 residues. Trimming left V 1 base short and J 4 bases short, with 13 bases between. CDR3 DNA sequence: TGTGCCAGCAGTGAAGGACCGATTGCGGGAGAGACCCAGTACTTC. Its translation is CASSEGPIAGETQYF.

This sequence joins TRBV6-4 and TRBJ1-6; possibly TRBD1 for D (6 bases). The V and J ends lost 8 bases and 7 bases respectively, with 27 bases between them. This CDR3 is built from 18 residues. The germline gives CDR1 MRHNA, CDR2 SNTAGT. As DNA, the CDR3 is TGTGCCAGCCGTCTCTTAGCGGGAGAACAGGGATGGAATTCACCCCTCCACTTT. Its translation is CASRLLAGEQGWNSPLHF.

There are many counts of this clone. This sequence joins TRBV19 and TRBJ1-6, with 8 bases aligning to TRBD1. CDR1 and CDR2 from the germline V gene are LNHDA and SQIVND (reference sequence). The length of the CDR3 is 20 residues. V gave up 3 bases and J gave up 7 bases; unmatched junction bases: 20. CDR3 coding DNA: TGTGCCAGTAGTATTCTGGGAACAGGGGGGAAAGGAGGCCAAAATTCACCCCTCCACTTT. Translating gives CASSILGTGGKGGQNSPLHF.

V is TRBV19 and J is TRBJ1-3, with TRBD1 identical over 8 bases. The CDR3 sequence is 16 residues long. V shed 6 bases and J 0 bases; nucleotides not matched to a gene: 7. In germline, CDR1 is LNHDA, CDR2 SQIVND (reference sequence). CDR3 coding DNA: TGTGCCAGTAGCCCCCGGACAGGGAGCTCTGGAAACACCATATATTTT. It translates to CASSPRTGSSGNTIYF.

A few counts support this clone. The gene calls are TRBV19 and TRBJ1-2; the D gene is possibly TRBD1 (5 bases). CDR1 and CDR2 from the germline V gene are LNHDA and SQIVND (reference sequence). The CDR3 loop spans 15 amino acids. Between the trimmed V and J ends, which lost 3 bases and 3 bases, there was a span of 14 bases. This CDR3 is CASSMSPGTHYGYTF. The CDR3 nucleotides read TGTGCCAGTAGTATGTCGCCCGGGACCCACTATGGCTACACCTTC.

V usage is TRBV19 and J usage is TRBJ2-7; D is possibly TRBD1 (6 bases). This CDR3 has 13 amino acids. Per the germline V gene, CDR1 is LNHDA and CDR2 is SQIVND (reference sequence). Trimming shortened V by 7 bases and J by 0 bases, and 10 bases separated the two germline ends. CDR3 nucleotide sequence: TGTGCCAGTATCGGACAGAGCTCCTACGAGCAGTACGTC. This codes for CASIGQSSYEQYV.

The DNA of the CDR3 is TGTGCCAGCTCACCATATCCGGGACAGGGGGTTTCACCCCTCCACTTT. As protein: CASSPYPGQGVSPLHF. The rearrangement joins TRBV18 to TRBJ1-6, with 11 bases identical to TRBD1. CDR3 size: 16 residues. V trimming: 2 bases; J trimming: 9 bases; junction bases outside the gene matches: 6. Looked up from germline, CDR1 is KGHSH and CDR2 is LQKENI.

This clone was detected only a few times. This rearrangement joins TRBV5-6 to TRBJ2-7, with D possibly being TRBD1 or TRBD2 (6 bases each). With 2 bases removed from V and 0 bases from J, the gap between germline ends came to 9 bases. The V gene's germline CDR1 is SGHDT and CDR2 YYEEEE. The CDR3 totals 14 residues. This CDR3 is CASSFGGSSYEQYV. Here the CDR3 DNA reads TGTGCCAGCAGCTTCGGGGGCAGCTCCTACGAGCAGTACGTC.

The chain joins TRBV29-1 to TRBJ1-1; D gene ambiguous. Trimming pared 6 bases from V and 6 bases from J, leaving 14 bases between. The CDR3 totals 12 residues. Germline loops: CDR1 SQVTM, CDR2 ANQGSEA. CDR3 nucleotide sequence: TGCAGCGTCAGCCCGGGGTTGGCTGAAGCTTTCTTT. Protein: CSVSPGLAEAFF.

This clone was observed a handful of times. V is TRBV11-2 and J is TRBJ1-2, with D uncertain. Germline-derived CDR1 and CDR2 are SGHAT and FQNNGV. The CDR3 length is 12 residues. The ends were cut back, 5 bases at V and 2 bases at J, with 6 bases in the middle. The CDR3 loop is CASSVQNYGYTF. In DNA form, the CDR3 reads TGTGCCAGCAGCGTACAGAACTATGGCTACACCTTC. Full variable domain (rest looked up from reference TRBV11-2 and TRBJ1-2): EAGVAQSPRYKIIEKRQSVAFWCNPISGHATLYWYQQILGQGPKLLIQFQNNGVVDDSQLPKDRFSAERLKGVDSTLKIQPAKLEDSAVYLCASSVQNYGYTFGSGTRLTVV.

This clone was seen repeatedly, ten times or more. The V call is TRBV11-2, the J call TRBJ1-2; D unclear. Trimming pared 0 bases from V and 8 bases from J, leaving 13 bases between. The length of the CDR3 is 14 residues. Germline V gives CDR1 SGHAT, CDR2 FQNNGV. The CDR3: CASSLESKVAGYTF. CDR3 coding DNA: TGTGCCAGCAGCTTAGAGAGTAAAGTAGCCGGCTACACCTTC.

V is TRBV4-3 and J is TRBJ2-3; 7 positions match TRBD2. The CDR3 contains 13 residues. The germline CDR1 and CDR2 sequences are LGHNA and YSLEER. The V segment lost 0 bases and the J segment 7 bases; nucleotides outside the gene matches: 1. This CDR3 is CASSQEGGHTQYF. In DNA form, the CDR3 reads TGCGCCAGCAGCCAAGAGGGAGGGCATACGCAGTATTTT.

The V gene is TRBV18, the J gene TRBJ2-1; TRBD1 aligns across 8 bases. Germline CDR1 and CDR2: KGHSH and LQKENI. The ends lost 4 bases at V and 2 bases at J; junction bases unmatched: 10. The CDR3 length is 17 residues. The CDR3 nucleotides read TGTGCCAGCTCACGTTCCCAGGGGGCCCTAACCTACAATGAGCAGTTCTTC. Amino acids: CASSRSQGALTYNEQFF. The whole variable domain, remainder taken from reference TRBV18 and TRBJ2-1, is NAGVMQNPRHLVRRRGQEARLRCSPMKGHSHVYWYRQLPEEGLKFMVYLQKENIIDESGMPKERFSAEFPKEGPSILRIQQVVRGDSAAYFCASSRSQGALTYNEQFFGPGTRLTVL.

At least ten counts were recorded for this clone. The chain recombines TRBV7-8 with TRBJ1-5; D may be TRBD1 (5 bases). Germline-derived CDR1 and CDR2 are SGHVS and FQNEAQ. The ends were cut back, 0 bases at V and 2 bases at J, with 14 bases in the middle. The CDR3 runs to 17 residues. The DNA of the CDR3 is TGTGCCAGCAGCTTAGCCGCATGGGGCGGGGGCAATCAGCCCCAGCATTTT. Translation: CASSLAAWGGGNQPQHF.

V gene TRBV6-5 combines with J gene TRBJ1-2; 9 nucleotides match TRBD1. The junction had 0 bases not matched to a gene; V was cut back by 0 bases and J by 4 bases. This CDR3 contains 14 residues. Germline assignment: CDR1 MNHEY and CDR2 SVGAGI. CDR3 amino acids: CASSYSGQGYGYTF. The CDR3 DNA is TGTGCCAGCAGTTACTCGGGACAGGGCTATGGCTACACCTTC.

This clone is medium-sized (0.01 to 0.1%) by share. The genes are TRBV5-4 and TRBJ2-7, with 14 bases fitting TRBD2. The V and J ends lost 5 bases and 5 bases, in that order; junction bases with no gene match: 9. The CDR3 is made up of 16 amino acids. In germline, CDR1 is SGHNT, CDR2 YYREEE (reference sequence). The CDR3 reads CASSSGTSGSFNEQYF. The CDR3 DNA follows: TGTGCCAGCAGTTCCGGGACTAGCGGGAGTTTCAACGAGCAGTACTTC.

V gene TRBV5-8 combines with J gene TRBJ2-3; 11 positions agree with TRBD2. The CDR3 is made up of 16 amino acids. Germline loops: CDR1 SGHTS, CDR2 YDEGEE. Trimming took 2 bases from V and 3 from J; bases not matched to a gene: 5. The DNA of the CDR3 is TGTGCCAGCAGCTTTATAGCGGGGGGGCCGACAGATACGCAGTATTTT. Its translation: CASSFIAGGPTDTQYF.

This chain uses TRBV10-3 with TRBJ2-7; 9 bases line up with TRBD2. The J segment lost 5 bases and the V segment lost 9 bases, leaving 2 bases of the junction unmatched. Per the germline V gene, CDR1 is ENHRY and CDR2 is SYGVKD. This CDR3 is built from 11 residues. The CDR3 DNA reads TGTGCCATAGGACTAGCGAACGAGCAGTACTTC. Protein product: CAIGLANEQYF.

CDR3 sequence (DNA): TGCGCCAGCAGCTTGCCGGACAGGGGGAAACTGTTTTTT. Its protein product is CASSLPDRGKLFF. The chain has TRBV5-1 and TRBJ1-4; 10 positions match TRBD1. The V gene end was trimmed by 1 base and the J gene end by 11 bases; junction bases not matched to a gene: 2. This CDR3 has 13 residues. The germline V gene encodes CDR1 SGHRS and CDR2 YFSETQ.

This clone appeared a single time. The chain employs TRBV5-4 and TRBJ2-3; D is uncertain. The V and J ends lost 0 bases and 4 bases respectively, with 6 bases between them. Germline V lookup: CDR1 SGHNT, CDR2 YYREEE (reference sequence). The CDR3 totals 13 residues. This CDR3 is CASSLAGPDTQYF. DNA of the CDR3: TGTGCCAGCAGCTTGGCCGGTCCAGATACGCAGTATTTT.

This clone was recorded a few times. This sequence joins TRBV28 and TRBJ2-7, with 7 nucleotides matching TRBD1. This CDR3 has 14 residues. The junction had 7 bases not matched to a gene; V was cut back by 5 bases and J by 3 bases. CDR1 and CDR2 (germline): MDHEN, SYDVKM. Here the CDR3 reads CASSAPGQSYEQYV. DNA of the CDR3: TGTGCCAGCAGTGCCCCGGGACAGAGCTACGAGCAGTACGTC.

The chain joins TRBV5-6 to TRBJ2-4; D may correspond to TRBD1 or TRBD2 (6 bases each). This CDR3 contains 13 residues. Germline V gene sequence: CDR1 SGHDT, CDR2 YYEEEE. Deletions cut 7 bases from V and 8 bases from J, with 16 bases between. In DNA form, the CDR3 reads TGTGCCAGCTGCCGGAGGGGGTTTCACATTCAGTACTTC. It translates to CASCRRGFHIQYF. The variable domain in full, completed from reference TRBV5-6 and TRBJ2-4, reads DAGVTQSPTHLIKTRGQQVTLRCSPKSGHDTVSWYQQALGQGPQFIFQYYEEEERQRGNFPDRFSGHQFPNYSSELNVNALLLGDSALYLCASCRRGFHIQYFGAGTRLSVL.

The rearrangement links TRBV5-1 to TRBJ2-7, with no clear D. CDR3 length equals 14 residues. Germline lookup yields CDR1 SGHRS and CDR2 YFSETQ. Trimming cost V 4 bases and J 4 bases, with 15 bases left between them. CDR3 region: CASSNNCSVYEQYV. The CDR3 region has the DNA TGCGCCAGCAGCAACAATTGCTCGGTTTACGAGCAGTACGTC.

This chain joins TRBV7-6 and TRBJ1-5; unclear D gene. Trimming stripped 0 bases from V and 3 bases from J, with 3 bases between. CDR3 length: 13 amino acids. From germline, CDR1 is SGHVS and CDR2 FNYEAQ. CDR3 amino acids: CASSLAYNQPQHF. The CDR3, as DNA: TGTGCCAGCAGCTTAGCCTACAATCAGCCCCAGCATTTT.

This chain joins TRBV20-1 and TRBJ2-4, with D unresolved. This CDR3 has 11 residues. CDR1 is DFQATT and CDR2 is SNEGSKA in the germline V gene (reference sequence). V gave up 6 bases and J gave up 7 bases, with 10 bases separating them. The CDR3 reads CSARSGNIQYF. The CDR3 DNA is TGCAGTGCGAGGAGTGGTAACATTCAGTACTTC.